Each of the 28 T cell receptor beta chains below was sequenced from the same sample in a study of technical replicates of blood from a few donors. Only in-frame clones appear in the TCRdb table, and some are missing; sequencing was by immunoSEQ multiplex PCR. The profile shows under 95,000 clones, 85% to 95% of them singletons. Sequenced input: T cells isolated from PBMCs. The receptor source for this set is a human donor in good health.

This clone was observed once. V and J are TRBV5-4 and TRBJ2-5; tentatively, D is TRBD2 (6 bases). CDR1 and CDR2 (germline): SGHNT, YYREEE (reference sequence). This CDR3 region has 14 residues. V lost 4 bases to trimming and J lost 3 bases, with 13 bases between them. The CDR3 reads CASSGGLSKETQYF. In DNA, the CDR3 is TGTGCCAGCAGCGGCGGACTATCAAAAGAGACCCAGTACTTC.

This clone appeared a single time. The CDR3, as DNA: TGTGCCAGCAGCTTAGAGTGGGGGACAGATCTAAATCAGCCCCAGCATTTT. Protein sequence: CASSLEWGTDLNQPQHF. The gene calls are TRBV7-2 and TRBJ1-5; 7 bases fit TRBD1. Germline lookup yields CDR1 SGHTA and CDR2 FQGNSA. The CDR3 is 17 residues long. V shed 1 base, J shed 4 bases, and the junction held 10 bases outside the gene matches.

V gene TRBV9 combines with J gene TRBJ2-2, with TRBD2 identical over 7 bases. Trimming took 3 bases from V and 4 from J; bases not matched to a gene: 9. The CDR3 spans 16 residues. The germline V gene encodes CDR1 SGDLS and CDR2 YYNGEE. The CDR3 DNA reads TGTGCCAGCAGCGCAGACTCCTGGGGGGGCACCGGGGAGCTGTTTTTT. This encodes CASSADSWGGTGELFF.

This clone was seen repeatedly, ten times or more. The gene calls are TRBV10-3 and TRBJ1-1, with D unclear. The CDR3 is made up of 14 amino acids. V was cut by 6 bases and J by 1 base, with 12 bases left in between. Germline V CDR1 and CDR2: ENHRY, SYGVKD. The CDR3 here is CAIRSVRGNTEAFF. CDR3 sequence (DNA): TGTGCCATCAGAAGCGTTCGGGGGAACACTGAAGCTTTCTTT.

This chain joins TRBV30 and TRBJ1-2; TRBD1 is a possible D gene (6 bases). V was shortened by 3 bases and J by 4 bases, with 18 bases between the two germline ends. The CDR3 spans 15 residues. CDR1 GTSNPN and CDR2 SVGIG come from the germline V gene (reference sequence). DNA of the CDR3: TGTGCCTGGAGCCTCGGGGGGGGCGAGAGCTATGGCTACACCTTC. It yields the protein CAWSLGGGESYGYTF.

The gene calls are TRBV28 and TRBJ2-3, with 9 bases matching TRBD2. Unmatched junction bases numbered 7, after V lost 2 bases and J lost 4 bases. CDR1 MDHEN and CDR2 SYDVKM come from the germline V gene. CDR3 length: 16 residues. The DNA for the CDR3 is TGTGCCAGCAGTTTAATCGGGGCGGGGGGGCCAGATACGCAGTATTTT. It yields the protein CASSLIGAGGPDTQYF.

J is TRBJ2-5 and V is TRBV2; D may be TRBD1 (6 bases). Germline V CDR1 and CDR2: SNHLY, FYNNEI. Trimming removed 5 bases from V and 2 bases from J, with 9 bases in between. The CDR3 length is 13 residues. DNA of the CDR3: TGTGCCAGCAGTTCGGACAGACAAGAGACCCAGTACTTC. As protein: CASSSDRQETQYF.

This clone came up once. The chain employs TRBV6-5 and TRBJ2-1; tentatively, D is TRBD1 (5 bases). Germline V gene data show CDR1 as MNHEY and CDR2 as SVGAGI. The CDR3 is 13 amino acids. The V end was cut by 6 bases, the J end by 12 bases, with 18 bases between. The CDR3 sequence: CASSTPNRSRQFF. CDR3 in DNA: TGTGCCAGCAGCACCCCCAACAGGTCCCGGCAGTTCTTC.

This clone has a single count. The CDR3 nucleotides are TGTGCCAGCAGTTACAGGGCAGGGGGCAACAATCAGCCCCAGCATTTT. It is translated as CASSYRAGGNNQPQHF. The chain uses TRBV6-5 and TRBJ1-5, with 8 nucleotides matching TRBD1. Per germline, CDR1 MNHEY and CDR2 SVGAGI. Germline trimming cut 2 bases from V and 3 bases from J; bases unmatched to any gene: 6. The CDR3 loop spans 16 amino acids.

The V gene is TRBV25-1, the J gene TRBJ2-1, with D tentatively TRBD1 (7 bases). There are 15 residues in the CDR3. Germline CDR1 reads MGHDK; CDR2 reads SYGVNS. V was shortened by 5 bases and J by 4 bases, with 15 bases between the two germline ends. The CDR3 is CASSPGGTPYNEQFF. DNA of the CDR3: TGTGCCAGCAGTCCAGGGGGGACCCCATACAATGAGCAGTTCTTC.

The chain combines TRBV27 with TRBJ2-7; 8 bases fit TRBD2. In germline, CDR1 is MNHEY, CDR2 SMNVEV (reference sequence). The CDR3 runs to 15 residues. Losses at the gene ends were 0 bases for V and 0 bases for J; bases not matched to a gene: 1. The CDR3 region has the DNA TGTGCCAGCAGTTTATCCGGGACTAGCTCCTACGAGCAGTACTTC. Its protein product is CASSLSGTSSYEQYF.

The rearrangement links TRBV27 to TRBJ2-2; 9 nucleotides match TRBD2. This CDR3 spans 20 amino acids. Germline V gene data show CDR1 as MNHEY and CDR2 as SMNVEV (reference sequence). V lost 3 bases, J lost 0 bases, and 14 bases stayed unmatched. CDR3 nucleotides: TGTGCCAGCAGTTTCCCCTTCAGCGGGGGGCCTATCGCGAACACCGGGGAGCTGTTTTTT. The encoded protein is CASSFPFSGGPIANTGELFF.

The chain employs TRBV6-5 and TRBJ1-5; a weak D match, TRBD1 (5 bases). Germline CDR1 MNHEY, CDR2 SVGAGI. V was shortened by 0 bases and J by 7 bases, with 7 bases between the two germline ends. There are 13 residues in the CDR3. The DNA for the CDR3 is TGTGCCAGCAGTTACTCAGGGGCCCAGCCCCAGCATTTT. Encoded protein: CASSYSGAQPQHF.

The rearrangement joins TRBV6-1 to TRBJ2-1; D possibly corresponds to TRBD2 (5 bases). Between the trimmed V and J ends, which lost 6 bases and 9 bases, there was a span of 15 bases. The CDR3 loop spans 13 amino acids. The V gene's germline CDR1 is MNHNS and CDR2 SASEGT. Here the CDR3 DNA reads TGTGCCAGCAGCGAGGGCAGGTTGGGTGAGCAGTTCTTC. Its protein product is CASSEGRLGEQFF.

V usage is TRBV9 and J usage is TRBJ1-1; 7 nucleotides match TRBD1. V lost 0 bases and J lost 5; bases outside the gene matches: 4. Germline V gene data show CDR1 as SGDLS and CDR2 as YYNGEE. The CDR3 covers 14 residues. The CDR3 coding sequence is TGTGCCAGCAGCGTAGTGGCAGGGGGAACTGAAGCTTTCTTT. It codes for CASSVVAGGTEAFF.

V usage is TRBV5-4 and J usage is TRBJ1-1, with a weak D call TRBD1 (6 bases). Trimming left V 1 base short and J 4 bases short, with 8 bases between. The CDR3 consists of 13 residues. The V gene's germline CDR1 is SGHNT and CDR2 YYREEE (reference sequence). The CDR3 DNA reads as TGTGCCAGCAGCTTGCCAGGGGCCACTGAAGCTTTCTTT. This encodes CASSLPGATEAFF. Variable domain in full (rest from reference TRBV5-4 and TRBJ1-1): ETGVTQSPTHLIKTRGQQVTLRCSSQSGHNTVSWYQQALGQGPQFIFQYYREEENGRGNFPPRFSGLQFPNYSSELNVNALELDDSALYLCASSLPGATEAFFGQGTRLTVV.

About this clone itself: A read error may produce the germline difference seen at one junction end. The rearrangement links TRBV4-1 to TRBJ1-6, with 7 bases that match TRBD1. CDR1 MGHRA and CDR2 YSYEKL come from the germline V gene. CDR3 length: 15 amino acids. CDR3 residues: CASSPTGAYSSPLHF. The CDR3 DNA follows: TGCGCCAGCAGCCCAACAGGGGCTTATAGTTCACCCCTCCACTTT.

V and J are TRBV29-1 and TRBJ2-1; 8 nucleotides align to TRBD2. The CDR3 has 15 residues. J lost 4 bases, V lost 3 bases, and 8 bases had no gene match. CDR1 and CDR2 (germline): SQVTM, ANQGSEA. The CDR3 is CSVDRLASGYNEQFF. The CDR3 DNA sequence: TGCAGCGTTGACCGACTGGCTAGCGGGTACAATGAGCAGTTCTTC.

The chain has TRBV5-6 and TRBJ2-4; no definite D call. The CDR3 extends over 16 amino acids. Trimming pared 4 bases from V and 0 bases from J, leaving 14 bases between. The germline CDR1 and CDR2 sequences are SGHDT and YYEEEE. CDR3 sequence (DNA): TGTGCCAGCAGCGAAACTGGGCGAATAGCCAAAAACATTCAGTACTTC. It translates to CASSETGRIAKNIQYF.

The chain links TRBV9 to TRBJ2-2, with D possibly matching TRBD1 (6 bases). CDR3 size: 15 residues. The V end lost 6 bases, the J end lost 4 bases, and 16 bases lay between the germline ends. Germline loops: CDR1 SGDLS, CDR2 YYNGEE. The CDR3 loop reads CASKTGPSGTGELFF. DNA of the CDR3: TGTGCCAGCAAGACAGGTCCTTCGGGCACCGGGGAGCTGTTTTTT. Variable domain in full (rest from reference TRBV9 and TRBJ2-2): DSGVTQTPKHLITATGQRVTLRCSPRSGDLSVYWYQQSLDQGLQFLIQYYNGEERAKGNILERFSAQQFPDLHSELNLSSLELGDSALYFCASKTGPSGTGELFFGEGSRLTVL.

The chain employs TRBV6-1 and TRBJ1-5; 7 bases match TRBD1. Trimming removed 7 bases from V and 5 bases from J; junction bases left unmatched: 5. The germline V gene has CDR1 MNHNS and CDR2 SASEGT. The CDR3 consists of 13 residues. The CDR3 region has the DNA TGTGCCAGCAACGAACAGGGGCATCAGCCCCAGCATTTT. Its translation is CASNEQGHQPQHF.

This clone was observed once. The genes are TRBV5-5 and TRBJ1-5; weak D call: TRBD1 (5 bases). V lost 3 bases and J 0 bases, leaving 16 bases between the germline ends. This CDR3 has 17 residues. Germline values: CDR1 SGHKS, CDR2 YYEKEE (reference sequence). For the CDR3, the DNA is TGTGCCAGCAGCTCTAAAGCGCGACAGTTTAGCAATCAGCCCCAGCATTTT. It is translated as CASSSKARQFSNQPQHF.

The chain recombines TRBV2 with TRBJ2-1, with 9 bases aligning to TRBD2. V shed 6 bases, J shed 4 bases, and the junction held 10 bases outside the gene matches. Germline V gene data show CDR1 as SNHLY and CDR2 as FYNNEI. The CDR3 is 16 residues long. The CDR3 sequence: CASRGVRSGGYNEQFF. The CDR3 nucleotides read TGTGCCAGCAGGGGGGTGCGGAGCGGGGGGTACAATGAGCAGTTCTTC.

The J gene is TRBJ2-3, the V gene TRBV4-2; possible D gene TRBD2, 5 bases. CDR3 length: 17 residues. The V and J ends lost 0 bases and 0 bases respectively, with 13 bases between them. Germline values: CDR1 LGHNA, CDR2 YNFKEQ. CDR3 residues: CASSQDLGSVSTDTQYF. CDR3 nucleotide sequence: TGTGCCAGCAGCCAAGATCTTGGTAGCGTGAGCACAGATACGCAGTATTTT.

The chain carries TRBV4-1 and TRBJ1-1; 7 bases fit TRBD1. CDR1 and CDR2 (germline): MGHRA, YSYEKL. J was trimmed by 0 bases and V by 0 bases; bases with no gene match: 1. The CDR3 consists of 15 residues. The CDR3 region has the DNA TGCGCCAGCAGCCAAGACAGGGGGTTGAACACTGAAGCTTTCTTT. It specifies CASSQDRGLNTEAFF.

CDR3 loop: CASKRQNQETQYF. CDR3 coding DNA: TGCGCCAGCAAGAGGCAGAACCAAGAGACCCAGTACTTC. The rearrangement joins TRBV5-1 to TRBJ2-5; D not certain. Germline-derived CDR1 and CDR2 are SGHRS and YFSETQ. The CDR3 loop spans 13 amino acids. V dropped 6 bases and J dropped 0 bases, with 9 bases sitting between them.

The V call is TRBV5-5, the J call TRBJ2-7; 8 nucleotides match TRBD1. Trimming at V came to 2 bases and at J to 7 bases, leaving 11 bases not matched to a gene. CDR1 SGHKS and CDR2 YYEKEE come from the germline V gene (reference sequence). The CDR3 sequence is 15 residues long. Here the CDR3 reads CASSLQGGSGKEQYF. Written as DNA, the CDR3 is TGTGCCAGCAGCTTACAGGGGGGATCGGGAAAAGAGCAGTACTTC.

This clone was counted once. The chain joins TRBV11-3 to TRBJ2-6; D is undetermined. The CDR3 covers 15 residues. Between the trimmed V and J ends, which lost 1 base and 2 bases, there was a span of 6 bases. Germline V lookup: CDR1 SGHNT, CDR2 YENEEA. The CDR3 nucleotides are TGTGCCAGCAGCTTAGCCGGTGCTGGGGCCAACGTCCTGACTTTC. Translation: CASSLAGAGANVLTF. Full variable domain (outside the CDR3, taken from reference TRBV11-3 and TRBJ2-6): EAGVVQSPRYKIIEKKQPVAFWCNPISGHNTLYWYLQNLGQGPELLIRYENEEAVDDSQLPKDRFSAERLKGVDSTLKIQPAELGDSAVYLCASSLAGAGANVLTFGAGSRLTVL.